The text below deals with one TCR beta chain. Per the original methods: Researchers report that nucleated cell counts were estimated from reference gene primer amplification. The data were produced by immunoSEQ multiplex PCR, yet TCRdb's version contains in-frame clones alone and is incomplete. The V and J calls and clone size were taken over from that table, and D and trimming were inferred from the DNA. The data show about 12,000 clones, 80% to 95% seen once. This sample is drawn from a study of blood T cell repertoires in COVID-19. For the study at large: Samples representing acute and convalescent COVID-19 were sourced from the United States, Italy and Spain. T cells, B-cell-depleted T cells, or PBMCs provided the cDNA or gDNA that served as material.

This clonotype was sampled from a woman in her 70s with active COVID-19. Material: peripheral blood.

CDR3 nucleotide sequence: TGCAGCGTCCGGACAGGGGTGTATGGGGGCACTGAAGCTTTCTTT. This translates into CSVRTGVYGGTEAFF. The V and J genes are TRBV29-1 and TRBJ1-1; 9 bases are a match to TRBD1. The germline V gene has CDR1 SQVTM and CDR2 ANQGSEA. The CDR3 consists of 15 residues. Trimming cost V 6 bases and J 4 bases; bases outside gene matches: 12. Based on the CDR3 plus reference TRBV29-1 and TRBJ1-1, the full variable domain is SAVISQKPSRDICQRGTSLTIQCQVDSQVTMMFWYRQQPGQSLTLIATANQGSEATYESGFVIDKFPISRPNLTFSTLTVSNMSPEDSSIYLCSVRTGVYGGTEAFFGQGTRLTVV.